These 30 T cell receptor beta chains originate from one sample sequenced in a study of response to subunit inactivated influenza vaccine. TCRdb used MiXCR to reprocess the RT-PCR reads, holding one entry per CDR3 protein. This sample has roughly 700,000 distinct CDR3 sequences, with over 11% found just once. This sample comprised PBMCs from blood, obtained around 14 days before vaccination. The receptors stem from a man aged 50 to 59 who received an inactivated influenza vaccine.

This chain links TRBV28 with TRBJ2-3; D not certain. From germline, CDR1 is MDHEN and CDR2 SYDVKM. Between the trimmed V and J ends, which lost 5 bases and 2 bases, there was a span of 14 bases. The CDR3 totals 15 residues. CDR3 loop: CASSVRLLNTDTQYF. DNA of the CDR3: TGTGCCAGCAGTGTTAGGCTATTAAACACAGATACGCAGTATTTT.

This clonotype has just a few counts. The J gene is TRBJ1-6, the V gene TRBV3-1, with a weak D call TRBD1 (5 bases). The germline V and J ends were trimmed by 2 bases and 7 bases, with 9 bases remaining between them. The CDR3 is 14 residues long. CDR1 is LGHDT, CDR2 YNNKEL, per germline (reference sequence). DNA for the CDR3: TGTGCCAGCAGCCAAAATCAGGGAAATTCACCCCTCCACTTT. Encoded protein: CASSQNQGNSPLHF.

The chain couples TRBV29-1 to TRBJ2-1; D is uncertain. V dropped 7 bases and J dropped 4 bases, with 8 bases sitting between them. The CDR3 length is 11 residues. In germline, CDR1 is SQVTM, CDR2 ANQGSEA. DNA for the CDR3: TGCAGCGCCCTTTATTACAATGAGCAGTTCTTC. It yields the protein CSALYYNEQFF.

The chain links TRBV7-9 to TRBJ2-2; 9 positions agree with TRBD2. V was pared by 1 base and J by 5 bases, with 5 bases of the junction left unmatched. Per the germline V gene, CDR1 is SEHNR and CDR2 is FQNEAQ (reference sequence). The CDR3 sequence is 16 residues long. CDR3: CASSLVAGDGTGELFF. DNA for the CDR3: TGTGCCAGCAGCTTAGTAGCGGGAGACGGGACCGGGGAGCTGTTTTTT.

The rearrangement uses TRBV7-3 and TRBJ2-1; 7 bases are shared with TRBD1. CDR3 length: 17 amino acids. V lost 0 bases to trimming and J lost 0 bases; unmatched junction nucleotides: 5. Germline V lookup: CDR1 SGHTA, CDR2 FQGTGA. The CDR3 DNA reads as TGTGCCAGCAGCTTAACCGCGACAGGGAGCTCCTACAATGAGCAGTTCTTC. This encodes CASSLTATGSSYNEQFF.

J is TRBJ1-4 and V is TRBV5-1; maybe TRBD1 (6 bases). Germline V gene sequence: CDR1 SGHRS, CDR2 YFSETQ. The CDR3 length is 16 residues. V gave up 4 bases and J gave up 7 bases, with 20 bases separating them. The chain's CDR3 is CASSPSNTGRSEKLFF. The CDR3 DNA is TGCGCCAGCAGCCCAAGCAATACAGGGAGGAGTGAAAAACTGTTTTTT.

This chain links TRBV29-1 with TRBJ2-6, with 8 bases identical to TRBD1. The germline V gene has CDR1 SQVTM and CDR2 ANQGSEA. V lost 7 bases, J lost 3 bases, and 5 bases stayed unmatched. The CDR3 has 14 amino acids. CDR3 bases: TGCAGCGCAGGACAGGGAGGTGGGGCCAACGTCCTGACTTTC. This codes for CSAGQGGGANVLTF.

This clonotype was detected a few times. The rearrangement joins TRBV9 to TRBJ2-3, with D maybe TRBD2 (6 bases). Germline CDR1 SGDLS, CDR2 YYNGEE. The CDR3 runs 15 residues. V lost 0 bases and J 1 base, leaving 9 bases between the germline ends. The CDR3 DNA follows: TGTGCCAGCAGCGTAGACGGGGGTCGCACAGATACGCAGTATTTT. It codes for CASSVDGGRTDTQYF.

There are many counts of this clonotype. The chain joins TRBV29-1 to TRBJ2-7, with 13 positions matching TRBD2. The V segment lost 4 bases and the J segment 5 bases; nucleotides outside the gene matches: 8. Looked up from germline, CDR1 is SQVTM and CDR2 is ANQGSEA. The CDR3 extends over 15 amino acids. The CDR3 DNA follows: TGCAGCGTTGCCCCGGGACTAGCGGGATCCCACGAGCAGTACTTC. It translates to CSVAPGLAGSHEQYF.

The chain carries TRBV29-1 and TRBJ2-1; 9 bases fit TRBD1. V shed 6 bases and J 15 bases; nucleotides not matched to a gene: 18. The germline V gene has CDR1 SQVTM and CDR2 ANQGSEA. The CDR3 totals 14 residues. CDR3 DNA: TGCAGCGTAGACTCCGATGGGACAGGGCTTTCGCGGTTCTTC. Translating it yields CSVDSDGTGLSRFF.

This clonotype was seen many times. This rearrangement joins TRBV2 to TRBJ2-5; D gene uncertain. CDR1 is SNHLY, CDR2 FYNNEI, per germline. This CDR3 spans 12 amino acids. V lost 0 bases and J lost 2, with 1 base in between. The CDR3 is CASSEAQETQYF. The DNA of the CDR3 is TGTGCCAGCAGTGAAGCACAAGAGACCCAGTACTTC.

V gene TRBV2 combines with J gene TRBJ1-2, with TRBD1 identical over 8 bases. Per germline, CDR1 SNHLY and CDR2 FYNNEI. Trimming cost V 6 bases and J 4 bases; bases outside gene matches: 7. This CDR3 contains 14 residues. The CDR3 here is CASSDRGQGYGYTF. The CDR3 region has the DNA TGTGCCAGCAGCGACAGGGGCCAGGGCTATGGCTACACCTTC.

In DNA form, the CDR3 reads TGTGCCAGCTGTAGGGGAGGGCGCAATCAGCCCCAGCATTTT. Translated, it gives CASCRGGRNQPQHF. This chain links TRBV12-3 or TRBV12-4 with TRBJ1-5; maybe TRBD1 (5 bases). The length of the CDR3 is 14 residues. V was pared by 8 bases and J by 2 bases, with 13 bases between.

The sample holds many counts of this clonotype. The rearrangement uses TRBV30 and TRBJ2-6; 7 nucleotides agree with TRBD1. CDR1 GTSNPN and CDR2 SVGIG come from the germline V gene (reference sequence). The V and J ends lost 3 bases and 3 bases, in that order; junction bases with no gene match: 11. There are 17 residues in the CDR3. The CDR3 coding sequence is TGTGCCTGGAGAAGGGGGCGCTTAAAAAGTGGGGCCAACGTCCTGACTTTC. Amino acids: CAWRRGRLKSGANVLTF.

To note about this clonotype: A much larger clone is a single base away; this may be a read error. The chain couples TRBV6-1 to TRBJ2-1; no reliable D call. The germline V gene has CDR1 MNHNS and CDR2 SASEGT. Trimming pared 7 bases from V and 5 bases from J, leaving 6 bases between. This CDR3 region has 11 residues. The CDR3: CASNNNNEQFF. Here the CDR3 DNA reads TGTGCCAGCAACAATAACAATGAGCAGTTCTTC.

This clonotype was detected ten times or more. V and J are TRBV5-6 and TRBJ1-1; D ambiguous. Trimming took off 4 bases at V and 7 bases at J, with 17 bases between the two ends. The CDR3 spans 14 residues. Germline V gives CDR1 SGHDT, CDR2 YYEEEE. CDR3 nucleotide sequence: TGTGCCAGCAGCCTAGGGATAAGTGGGGTTGAAGCTTTCTTT. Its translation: CASSLGISGVEAFF.

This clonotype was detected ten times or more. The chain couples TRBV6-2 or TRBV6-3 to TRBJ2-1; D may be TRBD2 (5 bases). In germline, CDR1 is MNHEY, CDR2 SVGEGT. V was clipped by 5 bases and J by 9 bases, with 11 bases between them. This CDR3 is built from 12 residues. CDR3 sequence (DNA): TGTGCCAGCAGTAGGACTTTGGGTGAGCAGTTCTTC. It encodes CASSRTLGEQFF.

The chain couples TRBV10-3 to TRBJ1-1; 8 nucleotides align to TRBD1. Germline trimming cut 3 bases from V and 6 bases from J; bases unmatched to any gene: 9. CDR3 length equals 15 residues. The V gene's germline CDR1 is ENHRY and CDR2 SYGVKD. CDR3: CAISDSQGALPEAFF. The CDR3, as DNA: TGTGCCATCAGTGATTCGCAGGGGGCCTTACCTGAAGCTTTCTTT.

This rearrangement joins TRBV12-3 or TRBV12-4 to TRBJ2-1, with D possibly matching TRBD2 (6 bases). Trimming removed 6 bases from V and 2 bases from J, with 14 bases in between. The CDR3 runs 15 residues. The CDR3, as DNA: TGTGCCAGCAGGAGTAGACGGGAGACCTACAATGAGCAGTTCTTC. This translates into CASRSRRETYNEQFF.

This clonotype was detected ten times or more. The DNA of the CDR3 is TGTGCCAGCAGTGCCTCGGGCAGTCAAGAGACCCAGTACTTC. It yields the protein CASSASGSQETQYF. V is TRBV25-1 and J is TRBJ2-5; D uncertain. CDR3 length: 14 amino acids. The V and J ends lost 4 bases and 2 bases respectively, with 11 bases between them. Germline V gene sequence: CDR1 MGHDK, CDR2 SYGVNS.

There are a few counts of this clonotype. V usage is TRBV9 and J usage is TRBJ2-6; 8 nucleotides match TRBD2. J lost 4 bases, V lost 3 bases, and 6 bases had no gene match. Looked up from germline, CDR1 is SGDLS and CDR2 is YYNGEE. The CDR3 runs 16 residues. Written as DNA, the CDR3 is TGTGCCAGCAGCGAGACGGGAGGGCACGGGGCCAACGTCCTGACTTTC. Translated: CASSETGGHGANVLTF.

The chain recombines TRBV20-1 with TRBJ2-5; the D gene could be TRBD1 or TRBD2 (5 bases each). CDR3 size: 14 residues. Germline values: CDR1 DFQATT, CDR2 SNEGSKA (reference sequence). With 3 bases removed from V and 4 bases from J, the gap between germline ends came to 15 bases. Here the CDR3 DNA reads TGCAGTGCTAGGAGGGGTGGGCGGCTAGAGACCCAGTACTTC. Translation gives CSARRGGRLETQYF.

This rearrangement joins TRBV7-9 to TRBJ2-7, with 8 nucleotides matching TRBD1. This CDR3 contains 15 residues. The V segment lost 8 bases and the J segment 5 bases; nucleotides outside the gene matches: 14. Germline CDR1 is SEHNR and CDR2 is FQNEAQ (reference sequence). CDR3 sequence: CASAGPGTGRDEQYF. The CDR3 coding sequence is TGTGCCAGCGCCGGACCCGGGACAGGACGAGACGAGCAGTACTTC.

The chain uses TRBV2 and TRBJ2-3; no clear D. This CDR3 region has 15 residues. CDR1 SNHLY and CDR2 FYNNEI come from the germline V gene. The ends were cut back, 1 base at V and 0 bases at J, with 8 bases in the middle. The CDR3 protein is CASSEEPLSTDTQYF. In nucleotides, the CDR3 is TGTGCCAGCAGTGAAGAGCCTCTTAGCACAGATACGCAGTATTTT.

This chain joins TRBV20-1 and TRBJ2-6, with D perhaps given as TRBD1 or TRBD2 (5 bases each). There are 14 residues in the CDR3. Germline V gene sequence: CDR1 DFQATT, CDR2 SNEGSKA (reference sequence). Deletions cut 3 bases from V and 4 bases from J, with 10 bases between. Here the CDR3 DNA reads TGCAGTGCTAGGATCGGGGCGGGGGCCAACGTCCTGACTTTC. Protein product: CSARIGAGANVLTF.

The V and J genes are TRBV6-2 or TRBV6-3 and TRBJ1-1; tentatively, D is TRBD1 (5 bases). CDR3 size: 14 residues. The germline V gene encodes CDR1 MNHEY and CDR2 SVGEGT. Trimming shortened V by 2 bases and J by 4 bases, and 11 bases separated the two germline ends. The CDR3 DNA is TGTGCCAGCAGTTACGGAATCAGGGCCACTGAAGCTTTCTTT. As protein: CASSYGIRATEAFF.

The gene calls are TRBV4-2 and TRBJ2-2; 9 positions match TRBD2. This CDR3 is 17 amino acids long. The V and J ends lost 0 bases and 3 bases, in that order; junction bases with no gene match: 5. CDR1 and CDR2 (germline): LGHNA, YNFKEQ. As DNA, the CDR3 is TGTGCCAGCAGCCAAGAAGACGCGGGGGGGTACACCGGGGAGCTGTTTTTT. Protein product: CASSQEDAGGYTGELFF.

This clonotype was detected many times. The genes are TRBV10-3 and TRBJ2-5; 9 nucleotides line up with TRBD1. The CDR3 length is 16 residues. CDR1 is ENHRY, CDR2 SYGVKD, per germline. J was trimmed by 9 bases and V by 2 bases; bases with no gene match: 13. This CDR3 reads CAISEGTGRTKSPQYF. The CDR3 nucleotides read TGTGCCATCAGTGAGGGGACAGGGCGTACTAAGAGTCCCCAGTACTTC.

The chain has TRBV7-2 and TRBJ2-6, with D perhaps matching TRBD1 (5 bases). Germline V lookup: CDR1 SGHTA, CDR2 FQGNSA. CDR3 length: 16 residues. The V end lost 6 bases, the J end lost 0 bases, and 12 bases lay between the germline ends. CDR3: CASSLATGSGANVLTF. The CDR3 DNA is TGTGCCAGCAGTCTCGCCACAGGCTCTGGGGCCAACGTCCTGACTTTC.

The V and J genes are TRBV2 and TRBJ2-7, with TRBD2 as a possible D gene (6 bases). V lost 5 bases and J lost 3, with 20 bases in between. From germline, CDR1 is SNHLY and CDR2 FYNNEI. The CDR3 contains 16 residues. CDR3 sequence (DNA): TGTGCCAGCAGTAATGACCTAGCGAAGGTGAGCTACGAGCAGTACTTC. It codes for CASSNDLAKVSYEQYF.